This T cell receptor beta chain comes out of a study of T cells in Graves' hyperthyroidism and ophthalmopathy. Study-wide points: For ophthalmopathy, model prediction preceded onset by a median 6.5 months. Blood also held most thyroid clonotypes expanded beyond 0.001.

RNA transcripts yielded amplified TCR beta CDR3 regions. A set of HTBI primers served as the primers for a first-round RT-PCR of the TCR CDR3. TCRdb reanalysed the multiplex PCR reads using MiXCR and keeps one entry per CDR3 protein. The repertoire holds nearly 600,000 distinct CDR3 sequences, with around 14% as singletons. As for this clonotype: Its antigen remains unknown.

First hyperthyroidism diagnosis is when the blood sample was obtained, before any ophthalmopathy symptoms. V lost 5 bases and J 3 bases, leaving 14 bases between the germline ends. The CDR3 has 14 amino acids. Sample: blood. The rearrangement links TRBV12-3 or TRBV12-4 to TRBJ2-7, with D possibly TRBD1 on 6 matching bases. This sequence was found in a woman aged 25 to 45 with Graves' hyperthyroidism that later progressed to Graves' ophthalmopathy. CDR3 DNA sequence: TGTGCCAGCAGTCGCCGGGACAAGAGCTACGAGCAGTACTTC. This sequence encodes CASSRRDKSYEQYF.